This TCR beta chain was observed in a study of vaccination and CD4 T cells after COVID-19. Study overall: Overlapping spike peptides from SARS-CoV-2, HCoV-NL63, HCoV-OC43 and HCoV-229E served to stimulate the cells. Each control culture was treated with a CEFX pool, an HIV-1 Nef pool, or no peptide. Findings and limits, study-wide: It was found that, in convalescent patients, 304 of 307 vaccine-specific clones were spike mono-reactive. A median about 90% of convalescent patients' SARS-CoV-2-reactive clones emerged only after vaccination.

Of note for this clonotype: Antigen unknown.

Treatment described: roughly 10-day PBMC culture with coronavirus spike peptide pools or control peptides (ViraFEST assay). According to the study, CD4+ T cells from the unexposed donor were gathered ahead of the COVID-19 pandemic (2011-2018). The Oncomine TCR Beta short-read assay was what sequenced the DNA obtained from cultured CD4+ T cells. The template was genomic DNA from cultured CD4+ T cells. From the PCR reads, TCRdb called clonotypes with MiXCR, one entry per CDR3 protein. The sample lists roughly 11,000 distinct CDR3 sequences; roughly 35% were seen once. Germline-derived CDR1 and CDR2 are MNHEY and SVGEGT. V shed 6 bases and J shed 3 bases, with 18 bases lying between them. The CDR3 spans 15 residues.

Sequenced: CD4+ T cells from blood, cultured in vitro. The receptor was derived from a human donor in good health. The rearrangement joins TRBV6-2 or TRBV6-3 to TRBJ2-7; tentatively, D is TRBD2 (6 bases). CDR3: CASRGLGGTNYEQYF. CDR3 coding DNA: TGTGCCAGCAGGGGGCTCGGGGGAACTAACTACGAGCAGTACTTC.